Below are 7 T cell receptor beta chains sequenced from a single sample in a study of T cells after yellow fever vaccination. TCRdb used MiXCR to reprocess the 5' RACE reads, holding one entry per CDR3 protein. This table holds hundreds of thousands of distinct CDR3 sequences, about 17% found once. Source: PBMCs, taken before the yellow fever booster vaccination. Receptors were obtained from a man aged 18 to 35 who received the YFV17D yellow fever vaccine.

The chain has TRBV20-1 and TRBJ1-1, with D possibly being TRBD1 (6 bases). The V and J ends lost 5 bases and 3 bases respectively, with 13 bases between them. CDR1 is DFQATT and CDR2 is SNEGSKA in the germline V gene (reference sequence). This CDR3 comprises 13 residues. The CDR3 bases are TGCAGTGCTTTCAGACAGGAGCACACTGAAGCTTTCTTT. Amino acids: CSAFRQEHTEAFF.

There are a few counts of this clonotype. The chain employs TRBV7-9 and TRBJ2-3; possibly TRBD2 for D (5 bases). V lost 4 bases, J lost 4 bases, and 18 bases lay in between. Germline CDR1 SEHNR, CDR2 FQNEAQ (reference sequence). This CDR3 comprises 16 residues. CDR3 in DNA: TGTGCCAGCAGCTGGGGTCGGGGAGTTATGGCAGATACGCAGTATTTT. It translates to CASSWGRGVMADTQYF.

The DNA for the CDR3 is TGCGCCAGCAGTCCGCGGACGCAAAGCACTGAAGCTTTCTTT. Its protein is CASSPRTQSTEAFF. The chain has TRBV5-1 and TRBJ1-1; D is undetermined. Germline V gene data show CDR1 as SGHRS and CDR2 as YFSETQ. This CDR3 contains 14 residues. Trimming shortened V by 5 bases and J by 4 bases, and 15 bases separated the two germline ends.

The J gene is TRBJ2-3, the V gene TRBV10-3; 7 nucleotides agree with TRBD1. This CDR3 spans 17 amino acids. V was clipped by 0 bases and J by 5 bases; unmatched bases: 11. The germline gives CDR1 ENHRY, CDR2 SYGVKD. The CDR3 DNA reads as TGTGCCATCAGTGAGTCGATAGGAAGGGGGCGGAGAGATACGCAGTATTTT. Its translation: CAISESIGRGRRDTQYF.

This clonotype came up a few times. CDR3 amino acids: CASSYTTGTNSPLHF. The CDR3 DNA is TGTGCCAGCAGTTACACGACAGGGACCAATTCACCCCTCCACTTT. The rearrangement uses TRBV6-5 and TRBJ1-6; TRBD1 aligns across 7 bases. V was clipped by 2 bases and J by 7 bases; unmatched bases: 5. The germline CDR1 and CDR2 sequences are MNHEY and SVGAGI. CDR3 length: 15 amino acids.

V and J are TRBV20-1 and TRBJ1-2, with D perhaps TRBD1 (6 bases). The CDR3 is 12 residues long. V gave up 7 bases and J gave up 9 bases, with 18 bases separating them. Germline loops: CDR1 DFQATT, CDR2 SNEGSKA (reference sequence). The CDR3 nucleotides read TGCAGTGTCAGACGGACAGAGGGTAGCTACACCTTC. The encoded protein is CSVRRTEGSYTF.

CDR3 DNA: TGTGCCATCAGCCTAGTCCAGGGGTATTCGGGTGGCCGCACGAACACCGGGGAGCTGTTTTTT. It translates to CAISLVQGYSGGRTNTGELFF. The J gene is TRBJ2-2, the V gene TRBV10-3; D may be TRBD1 (6 bases). The CDR3 loop spans 21 amino acids. Trimming stripped 6 bases from V and 0 bases from J, with 29 bases between. CDR1 is ENHRY and CDR2 is SYGVKD in the germline V gene.